This T cell receptor beta chain was identified in a study of blood T cell repertoires in COVID-19. On the study more broadly: The origin of the acute and convalescent COVID-19 samples was the United States, Italy and Spain.

Sequenced by immunoSEQ multiplex PCR; TCRdb stores in-frame clones only, minus some. The table has around 180,000 clones, roughly 90% seen once. The V segment lost 0 bases and the J segment 8 bases; nucleotides outside the gene matches: 2. Germline V gene sequence: CDR1 SEHNR, CDR2 FQNEAQ (reference sequence). The CDR3 totals 14 residues. This clonotype was obtained from a man aged 60 to 75 with acute or convalescent COVID-19. The chain combines TRBV7-9 with TRBJ1-3, with 9 bases fitting TRBD1. What was sequenced was peripheral blood. CDR3 nucleotide sequence: TGTGCCAGCAGCTTAGCGGACAGGGGAGACACCATATATTTT. Protein sequence: CASSLADRGDTIYF.